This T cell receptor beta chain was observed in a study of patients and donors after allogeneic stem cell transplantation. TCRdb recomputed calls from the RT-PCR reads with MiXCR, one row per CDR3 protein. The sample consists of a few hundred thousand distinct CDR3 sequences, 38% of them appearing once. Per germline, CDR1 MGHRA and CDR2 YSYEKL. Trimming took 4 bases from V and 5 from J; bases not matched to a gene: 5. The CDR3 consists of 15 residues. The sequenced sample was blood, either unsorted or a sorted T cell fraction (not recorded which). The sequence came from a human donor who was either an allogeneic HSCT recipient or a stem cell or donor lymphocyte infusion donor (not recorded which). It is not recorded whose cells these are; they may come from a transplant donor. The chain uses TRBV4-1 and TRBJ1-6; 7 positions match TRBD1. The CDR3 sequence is CASSLRQGDNSPLHF. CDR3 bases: TGCGCCAGCAGCCTACGACAGGGCGATAATTCACCCCTCCACTTT.